Listed here is a single T cell receptor beta chain. Its antigen is not identified. PCR involved 60 Vbeta and 13 Jbeta primers. Profiled with immunoSEQ multiplex PCR; TCRdb holds only in-frame clones, not every one. Among 85,000 to 100,000 clones listed, around four fifths were seen once. Germline CDR1 SEHNR, CDR2 FQNEAQ (reference sequence). V was clipped by 5 bases and J by 4 bases; unmatched bases: 6. CDR3 length equals 14 residues. The sample comes from a study of cytomegalovirus exposure and HLA in healthy donors. Donors were nominally healthy when sampled, though unrecorded immune exposures were likely. Study-wide points: Reportedly, a later analysis found an Asian-associated ancestry cluster had fewer N-insertions than the roughly 630-donor mean. Later work found that TCR association rates differed between HLA loci; DRB1 had the most and HLA-C the fewest.

The genes are TRBV7-9 and TRBJ2-3; 7 bases align to TRBD1. This TCR came from a middle-aged man in good health and CMV-seropositive. Sequenced material: PBMCs. The CDR3 protein is CASSIRQGADTQYF. The CDR3 region has the DNA TGTGCCAGCAGCATCCGACAGGGAGCAGATACGCAGTATTTT. Using reference TRBV7-9 and TRBJ2-3 for the parts outside the CDR3, the full variable domain is DTGVSQNPRHKITKRGQNVTFRCDPISEHNRLYWYRQTLGQGPEFLTYFQNEAQLEKSRLLSDRFSAERPKGSFSTLEIQRTEQGDSAMYLCASSIRQGADTQYFGPGTRLTVL.